The 4 T cell receptor beta chains in this list originate from one sample, sequenced in a study of post-analysis software for immune sequencing data. Study outcomes and limitations: Five TRBV segments were significantly more frequent in patients than in controls. TRBV5-6, TRBV5-1 and TRBV20-1 were among these segments.

These receptors lack a known antigen. cDNA libraries of TCR beta carried unique molecular identifiers. TCRdb re-derived calls from the PCR reads in MiXCR, one entry per CDR3 protein. The table lists 350,000 to 450,000 distinct CDR3 sequences, roughly 35% of them singletons. Sequenced input: blood. Every receptor here comes from a girl aged 10 to 17 with multiple sclerosis.

This clonotype was seen a few times. The chain uses TRBV10-2 and TRBJ2-1; TRBD1 is a possible D gene (6 bases). V was pared by 0 bases and J by 8 bases, with 11 bases between. The length of the CDR3 is 14 residues. Per the germline V gene, CDR1 is WSHSY and CDR2 is SAAADI. The CDR3, as DNA: TGCGCCAGCAGTGAGTCGCAGTGGGGGCATGAGCAGTTCTTC. Amino acids: CASSESQWGHEQFF.

This clonotype was counted a few times. Written as DNA, the CDR3 is TGTGCCAGCAGCTTAGCGCGGGCTATCACCGGGGAGCTGTTTTTT. Its translation: CASSLARAITGELFF. The chain has TRBV7-2 and TRBJ2-2; a weak D match, TRBD2 (5 bases). The germline V and J ends were trimmed by 0 bases and 4 bases, with 9 bases remaining between them. CDR3 length: 15 amino acids. Germline CDR1 is SGHTA and CDR2 is FQGNSA. The whole variable domain, remainder taken from reference TRBV7-2 and TRBJ2-2, is GAGVSQSPSNKVTEKGKDVELRCDPISGHTALYWYRQSLGQGLEFLIYFQGNSAPDKSGLPSDRFSAERTGGSVSTLTIQRTQQEDSAVYLCASSLARAITGELFFGEGSRLTVL.

This rearrangement joins TRBV3-1 to TRBJ2-3, with 10 nucleotides matching TRBD2. Trimming cost V 2 bases and J 6 bases; bases outside gene matches: 8. The CDR3 runs to 16 residues. From germline, CDR1 is LGHDT and CDR2 YNNKEL (reference sequence). The chain's CDR3 is CASSQYSGGWSDTQYF. The CDR3 region has the DNA TGTGCCAGCAGCCAATATAGCGGGGGGTGGTCGGATACGCAGTATTTT.

This chain links TRBV27 with TRBJ2-1; D is ambiguous. CDR3 length equals 11 residues. Germline V CDR1 and CDR2: MNHEY, SMNVEV (reference sequence). V lost 3 bases, J lost 7 bases, and 4 bases lay in between. The CDR3: CASSFWNEQFF. The CDR3 DNA follows: TGTGCCAGCAGTTTCTGGAATGAGCAGTTCTTC.